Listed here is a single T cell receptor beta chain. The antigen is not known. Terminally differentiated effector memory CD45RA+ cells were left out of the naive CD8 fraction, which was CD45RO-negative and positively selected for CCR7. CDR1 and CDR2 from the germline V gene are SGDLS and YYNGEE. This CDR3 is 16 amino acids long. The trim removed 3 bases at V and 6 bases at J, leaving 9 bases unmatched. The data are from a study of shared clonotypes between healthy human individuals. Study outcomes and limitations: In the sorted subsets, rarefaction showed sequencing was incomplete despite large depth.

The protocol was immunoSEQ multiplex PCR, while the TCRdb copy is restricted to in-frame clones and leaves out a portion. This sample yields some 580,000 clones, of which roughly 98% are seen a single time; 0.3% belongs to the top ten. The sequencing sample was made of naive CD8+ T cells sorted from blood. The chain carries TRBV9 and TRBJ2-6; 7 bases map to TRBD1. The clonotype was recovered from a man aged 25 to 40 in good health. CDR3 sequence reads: CASSENRQGEANVLTF. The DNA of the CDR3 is TGTGCCAGCAGCGAAAATCGACAGGGCGAGGCCAACGTCCTGACTTTC.